This TCR beta chain was captured in a study of T cell responses to AZD1222 COVID-19 vaccine. Overall study: Analyses pooled second doses at about 4 or about 12 weeks. General study points: Reportedly, nearly half of unique spike TCRs recognized epitopes outside B.1.351/B.1.1.7 mutations. Clonal diversity may have been underestimated, and the donors were mostly white British, with more females than males.

The count of this clone is one. The target antigen is unknown. This table comes from immunoSEQ multiplex PCR, and its TCRdb copy is limited to in-frame clones, with some not included. The sample holds about 140,000 clones, around nine tenths seen once. This specimen consisted of peripheral blood, obtained on day 0 of AZD1222 vaccination. The receptor was isolated from an adult in good health.

The CDR3 reads CASSRGLEDEQFF. CDR3 in DNA: TGTGCCAGCAGCCGAGGTCTTGAGGATGAGCAGTTCTTC. V gene TRBV11-1 combines with J gene TRBJ2-1; D is undetermined. The V gene lost 5 bases and the J gene lost 8 bases, with 13 bases spanning the gap. CDR1 and CDR2 from the germline V gene are SGHAT and FQDESV (reference sequence). The CDR3 length is 13 residues. The variable domain in full, with the rest retrieved from reference TRBV11-1 and TRBJ2-1, is EAEVAQSPRYKITEKSQAVAFWCDPISGHATLYWYRQILGQGPELLVQFQDESVVDDSQLPKDRFSAERLKGVDSTLKIQPAELGDSAMYLCASSRGLEDEQFFGPGTRLTVL.